The clone carrying this T cell receptor (beta chain) was detected a few times. Its antigen is not known. These data are taken from a study of human T cells and chemical hapten exposure. Study as a whole: Weekly administration of diphenylcyclopropenone to the scalp of patients continued throughout the approximately 26-week study. The cohort included alopecia areata under or over 50% scalp, totalis and universalis. Study observations and caveats: There was no change with DPC sensitization in TCRs above 1 in 1000 frequency.

The CDR3 covers 13 residues. V shed 5 bases and J shed 4 bases, with 12 bases lying between them. Germline V gene data show CDR1 as SGHVS and CDR2 as FQNEAQ. TCRdb processed the RACE reads anew with MiXCR; each CDR3 protein has one entry. The sample records under 40,000 distinct CDR3 sequences, 10% being singletons. The time point is: pre-sensitization, week 0. The treatment denotes: therapeutic diphenylcyclopropenone sensitization with weekly scalp DPC. RNA extraction used unfractionated whole blood as the source of total RNA. This chain connects TRBV7-8 to TRBJ2-7, with a possible D match to TRBD1 (5 bases). The sequenced sample was whole blood, obtained in connection with sensitization to the hapten diphenylcyclopropenone (DPC). This receptor was obtained from a man between 45 and 60 years old with alopecia areata. Some clones in this sample may be carry-over from other donors' samples. The CDR3, as DNA: TGTGCCAGCAGCCATCGACAGATGTACGAGCAGTACTTC. Amino acid sequence: CASSHRQMYEQYF.